This T cell receptor (beta chain) was sequenced for a study of immune cell composition in non-small cell lung cancer. Notes on the study in general: Tumour TCR-beta clonality showed no significant link to smoking pack-years.

On this clone: What it recognizes is unknown.

The protocol was immunoSEQ multiplex PCR, while the TCRdb copy is restricted to in-frame clones and leaves out a portion. The sample has 11,000 or so clones, 50% to 75% seen once; the top ten hold under 20%. Template was genomic DNA from frozen, unsorted single-cell suspensions. Germline V gene data show CDR1 as PRHDT and CDR2 as FYEKMQ (reference sequence). Losses at the gene ends were 0 bases for V and 0 bases for J; bases not matched to a gene: 13. The CDR3 consists of 21 residues. V usage is TRBV13 and J usage is TRBJ2-2, with 10 bases fitting TRBD2. Material: lung tumor tissue. The clonotype originates from a human donor with non-small cell lung cancer. The CDR3 DNA reads TGTGCCAGCAGCTTAGGCCGGAAGGGACTAGCGAGAAAGGCGAACACCGGGGAGCTGTTTTTT. This gives the protein CASSLGRKGLARKANTGELFF.